This is a list of T cell receptor beta chains from one sample in a study of blood T cell repertoires in COVID-19. Method: immunoSEQ multiplex PCR; TCRdb's copy keeps in-frame clones and lacks some. Of 120,000 or so clones listed, around 88% are singletons. Sequences were obtained from peripheral blood. These TCRs come from an older man with active or convalescent COVID-19. The CDR3 runs from the conserved cysteine through the conserved F or W. D genes are given only for firm matches. Size tells how often a clone was seen (once, few, many) or the class of an expanded clone, and some rows leave it out.

clone_size | j_call | v_call | d_call | cdr3_aa | cdr3_nt
few | TRBJ1-2 | TRBV5-1 | TRBD1 | CASSLGQGTYGYTF | TGCGCCAGCAGCCTGGGACAGGGTACCTATGGCTACACCTTC
once | TRBJ2-7 | TRBV7-8 | . | CASSLAGGREQYF | TGTGCCAGCAGCTTAGCGGGGGGGCGCGAGCAGTACTTC
. | TRBJ1-5 | TRBV4-3 | . | CASSQKLSATNQPQHF | TGCGCCAGCAGCCAAAAGCTCTCCGCCACCAATCAGCCCCAGCATTTT
. | TRBJ1-2 | TRBV5-4 | TRBD1 | CASSLGPGTGEGYTF | TGTGCCAGCAGCTTGGGTCCAGGGACAGGGGAAGGCTACACCTTC
. | TRBJ1-6 | TRBV5-5 | . | CASSLTQPSSYNSPLHF | TGTGCCAGCAGCTTGACTCAGCCTAGCTCCTATAATTCACCCCTCCACTTT
. | TRBJ1-5 | TRBV19 | . | CASSIWPTEPQHF | TGTGCCAGTAGTATCTGGCCGACAGAGCCCCAGCATTTT
. | TRBJ1-1 | TRBV5-1 | TRBD1 | CASSGTGGNTEAFF | TGCGCCAGCAGCGGGACAGGGGGAAACACTGAAGCTTTCTTT
few | TRBJ1-2 | TRBV10-3 | TRBD1 | CAISETGGTNGYTF | TGTGCCATCAGCGAAACAGGGGGCACCAACGGCTACACCTTC
. | TRBJ1-5 | TRBV21-1 | . | CASFHGTGGRKSNQPQHF | TGTGCCAGCTTCCACGGGACAGGGGGCAGAAAAAGCAATCAGCCCCAGCATTTT
. | TRBJ2-3 | TRBV24-1 | . | CASSGSTDTQYF | TGTGCCTCGAGCGGGAGCACAGATACGCAGTATTTT
. | TRBJ2-7 | TRBV10-3 | TRBD1 | CAISPQGDEQYF | TGTGCCATCAGTCCCCAGGGGGACGAGCAGTACTTC
. | TRBJ1-2 | TRBV4-3 | TRBD1 | CASSQDVGQGDHYGYTF | TGCGCCAGCAGCCAAGATGTCGGGCAGGGGGATCACTATGGCTACACCTTC
. | TRBJ2-7 | TRBV5-1 | TRBD2 | CASSLGGGGFSYEQYF | TGCGCCAGCAGCTTGGGGGGCGGGGGTTTCTCCTACGAGCAGTACTTC
. | TRBJ1-2 | TRBV7-2 | . | CASSPDSIYGYTF | TGTGCCAGCAGCCCCGACAGTATCTATGGCTACACCTTC
. | TRBJ2-6 | TRBV28 | TRBD1 | CASSLGAGGSGANVLTF | TGTGCCAGCAGTTTGGGGGCAGGGGGTTCTGGGGCCAACGTCCTGACTTTC
. | TRBJ2-1 | TRBV6-2/TRBV6-3 | . | CASSYSSSFLDKFF | TGTGCCAGCAGTTACTCGTCCAGCTTTCTCGACAAGTTCTTC
. | TRBJ2-5 | TRBV6-2/TRBV6-3 | TRBD1 | CASSYSTGKVETQYF | TGTGCCAGCAGTTACTCGACAGGGAAGGTCGAGACCCAGTACTTC
. | TRBJ2-5 | TRBV21-1 | . | CATKRQGRGVEETQYF | TGTGCCACCAAAAGACAGGGGCGTGGAGTCGAAGAGACCCAGTACTTC
. | TRBJ2-2 | TRBV11-2 | . | CASSLAGSGELFF | TGTGCCAGCAGCTTAGCGGGGTCCGGGGAGCTGTTTTTT
. | TRBJ1-2 | TRBV12-5 | TRBD1 | CASGLDRGLTVEGYTF | TGTGCTAGTGGTCTCGACAGGGGGCTCACAGTGGAAGGCTACACCTTC
. | TRBJ1-5 | TRBV7-2 | . | CASSLESTGNQPQHF | TGTGCCAGCAGCTTGGAATCGACAGGCAATCAGCCCCAGCATTTT
once | TRBJ1-2 | TRBV7-3 | . | CASSPRAGEGYTF | TGTGCCAGCAGCCCCAGGGCAGGGGAAGGCTACACCTTC
. | TRBJ2-7 | TRBV12-5 | . | CASGLGTAAPSYEQYF | TGTGCTAGTGGTTTGGGAACAGCCGCTCCCTCCTACGAGCAGTACTTC